The 20 T cell receptor beta chains reported below all come from one sample, sequenced in a study of T cell changes during pregnancy in multiple sclerosis. The method was immunoSEQ multiplex PCR; TCRdb's version includes in-frame clones alone and lacks a portion of them. Seen here are 40,000 to 45,000 clones, roughly 87% observed once, and the top ten hold about 1.2%. The sample consisted of CD4+ T cells from peripheral blood mononuclear cells, taken in the first trimester of pregnancy. The receptors originated from a female donor with multiple sclerosis, enrolled in a pregnancy study.

As DNA, the CDR3 is TGTGCCACTGTGGCGGGCGGGAGGGCAGCCGCCGGGGAGCTGTTTTTT. It codes for CATVAGGRAAAGELFF. This chain uses TRBV6-6 with TRBJ2-2; TRBD2 aligns across 9 bases. CDR3 size: 16 residues. Germline assignment: CDR1 MNHNY and CDR2 SVGAGI (reference sequence). The trim removed 10 bases at V and 6 bases at J, leaving 15 bases unmatched.

Only one count was recorded for this clone. The rearrangement joins TRBV5-5 to TRBJ1-2, with 10 positions matching TRBD1. This CDR3 region has 15 residues. V shed 4 bases, J shed 4 bases, and the junction held 7 bases outside the gene matches. From germline, CDR1 is SGHKS and CDR2 YYEKEE (reference sequence). DNA for the CDR3: TGTGCCAGCAGCGAGGGACAGGGGCGTCCCTATGGCTACACCTTC. As protein: CASSEGQGRPYGYTF. Complete variable domain (other parts from reference TRBV5-5 and TRBJ1-2): DAGVTQSPTHLIKTRGQQVTLRCSPISGHKSVSWYQQVLGQGPQFIFQYYEKEERGRGNFPDRFSARQFPNYSSELNVNALLLGDSALYLCASSEGQGRPYGYTFGSGTRLTVV.

J is TRBJ1-4 and V is TRBV5-6; D perhaps matches TRBD1 (5 bases). The CDR3 length is 16 residues. CDR1 is SGHDT, CDR2 YYEEEE, per germline. Deletions cut 3 bases from V and 5 bases from J, with 17 bases between. CDR3 sequence reads: CASSYGQGRLNEKLFF. For the CDR3, the DNA is TGTGCCAGCAGCTACGGGCAGGGCCGATTGAATGAAAAACTGTTTTTT.

V and J are TRBV6-5 and TRBJ2-1; 7 bases match TRBD2. Trimming at V came to 8 bases and at J to 6 bases, leaving 13 bases not matched to a gene. CDR3 length: 15 residues. Germline V gene lookup returns CDR1 MNHEY and CDR2 SVGAGI. CDR3 coding DNA: TGTGCCAGCGCTCGGGGGAGCGGGGACTTCAATGAGCAGTTCTTC. Translating it yields CASARGSGDFNEQFF.

The chain couples TRBV28 to TRBJ2-1, with D perhaps TRBD2 (6 bases). V dropped 2 bases and J dropped 9 bases, with 32 bases sitting between them. This CDR3 region has 20 residues. The germline V gene encodes CDR1 MDHEN and CDR2 SYDVKM. CDR3 DNA sequence: TGTGCCAGCAGTTTAGGCCCAACGGGGGTTACCCTATTCCTTTACGGTGAGCAGTTCTTC. It yields the protein CASSLGPTGVTLFLYGEQFF.

The CDR3 loop reads CASSLLHDIYGYTF. In nucleotides, the CDR3 is TGTGCCAGCAGCCTACTCCACGATATCTATGGCTACACCTTC. This sequence joins TRBV21-1 and TRBJ1-2. TRBV21-1 is a pseudogene. The CDR3 is made up of 14 amino acids.

J is TRBJ2-5 and V is TRBV7-2, with D possibly matching TRBD1 (6 bases). The germline gives CDR1 SGHTA, CDR2 FQGNSA. This CDR3 contains 14 residues. With 1 base removed from V and 4 bases from J, the gap between germline ends came to 10 bases. CDR3: CASSLGGRLETQYF. The CDR3 DNA sequence: TGTGCCAGCAGCTTAGGGGGGCGCTTAGAGACCCAGTACTTC.

The chain uses TRBV18 and TRBJ2-1, with 8 bases identical to TRBD2. The CDR3 has 16 residues. Germline V gene data show CDR1 as KGHSH and CDR2 as LQKENI. V was pared by 1 base and J by 7 bases, with 9 bases of the junction left unmatched. The CDR3 region has the DNA TGTGCCAGCTCACCACGGGGTAGCGGGGAGGATAATGAGCAGTTCTTC. Translation: CASSPRGSGEDNEQFF.

This chain joins TRBV30 and TRBJ2-3; 11 bases match TRBD2. This CDR3 region has 13 residues. J gave up 6 bases and V 3 bases, and 2 bases lay outside the gene matches. Germline values: CDR1 GTSNPN, CDR2 SVGIG (reference sequence). CDR3 region: CAWRASGRDTQYF. The CDR3 nucleotides are TGTGCCTGGAGGGCTAGCGGGAGGGATACGCAGTATTTT.

V usage is TRBV9 and J usage is TRBJ2-7, with 7 bases identical to TRBD2. Per the germline V gene, CDR1 is SGDLS and CDR2 is YYNGEE. V was pared by 4 bases and J by 2 bases, with 6 bases of the junction left unmatched. The CDR3 runs to 14 residues. The CDR3: CASSSTSDTYEQYF. The CDR3 coding sequence is TGTGCCAGCAGCTCAACTAGCGACACCTACGAGCAGTACTTC.

The rearrangement uses TRBV23-1 and TRBJ2-7, with D tentatively TRBD2 (5 bases). TRBV23-1 is identified as an open reading frame with a role that is uncertain. CDR3 length: 14 amino acids. Trimming took off 0 bases at V and 10 bases at J, with 16 bases between the two ends. This CDR3 reads CASSQSYRGSIQYF. CDR3 in DNA: TGCGCCAGCAGTCAATCCTACCGGGGTAGTATTCAGTACTTC.

On this clone itself: Other DNA sequences within the sample encode an identical CDR3. This chain uses TRBV6-1 with TRBJ2-1; 8 bases match TRBD2. The CDR3 runs to 14 residues. Per germline, CDR1 MNHNS and CDR2 SASEGT. Trimming removed 4 bases from V and 4 bases from J; junction bases left unmatched: 3. CDR3 region: CASSGLAGYNEQFF. The CDR3 DNA reads TGTGCCAGCAGTGGGCTAGCGGGTTACAATGAGCAGTTCTTC.

The chain carries TRBV18 and TRBJ2-1, with 12 positions matching TRBD2. Germline CDR1 reads KGHSH; CDR2 reads LQKENI. This CDR3 is 14 amino acids long. V dropped 8 bases and J dropped 7; count of bases not matched to a gene: 6. The CDR3 here is CASAGLAGFNEQFF. The DNA of the CDR3 is TGTGCCAGCGCCGGACTAGCGGGATTTAATGAGCAGTTCTTC.

The gene calls are TRBV7-9 and TRBJ1-1; D is unclear. Trimming stripped 3 bases from V and 10 bases from J, with 15 bases between. This CDR3 has 13 amino acids. Germline CDR1 reads SEHNR; CDR2 reads FQNEAQ (reference sequence). CDR3 protein: CASSLMVGVGAFF. In DNA, the CDR3 is TGTGCCAGCAGCTTGATGGTCGGGGTGGGAGCTTTCTTT.

This clone was picked up a small number of times. The chain joins TRBV5-1 to TRBJ1-1; the match to TRBD1 covers 9 bases. The CDR3 totals 14 residues. Per germline, CDR1 SGHRS and CDR2 YFSETQ. V lost 5 bases, J lost 4 bases, and 6 bases stayed unmatched. In nucleotides, the CDR3 is TGCGCCAGCAGTTTACAGGGGGCGGTCACTGAAGCTTTCTTT. Translating gives CASSLQGAVTEAFF.

This chain connects TRBV19 to TRBJ2-7, with TRBD1 matching over 8 bases. This CDR3 contains 15 residues. The germline gives CDR1 LNHDA, CDR2 SQIVND (reference sequence). V shed 4 bases, J shed 2 bases, and the junction held 7 bases outside the gene matches. The CDR3 coding sequence is TGTGCCAGTAGTAAGAGTAACAGGGGGACCTACGAGCAGTACTTC. Its translation is CASSKSNRGTYEQYF.

The rearrangement joins TRBV28 to TRBJ1-3, with 8 bases matching TRBD1. The V and J ends lost 5 bases and 0 bases, in that order; junction bases with no gene match: 0. CDR1 is MDHEN, CDR2 SYDVKM, per germline. CDR3 length: 14 residues. The CDR3 DNA follows: TGTGCCAGCAGTGGGACAGGCTCTGGAAACACCATATATTTT. Its translation is CASSGTGSGNTIYF.

The CDR3 nucleotides are TGCGCCAGCAGCTTCCTAGCGGGAGGTCTGGATGAGCAGTTCTTC. Translated: CASSFLAGGLDEQFF. V and J are TRBV5-1 and TRBJ2-1, with 11 positions matching TRBD2. The CDR3 length is 15 residues. V was pared by 2 bases and J by 8 bases, with 6 bases of the junction left unmatched. CDR1 and CDR2 (germline): SGHRS, YFSETQ. Using reference TRBV5-1 and TRBJ2-1 for the parts outside the CDR3, the full variable domain is KAGVTQTPRYLIKTRGQQVTLSCSPISGHRSVSWYQQTPGQGLQFLFEYFSETQRNKGNFPGRFSGRQFSNSRSEMNVSTLELGDSALYLCASSFLAGGLDEQFFGPGTRLTVL.

The gene calls are TRBV18 and TRBJ2-5; tentative D call: TRBD1 (6 bases). The V and J ends lost 4 bases and 5 bases respectively, with 14 bases between them. The germline CDR1 and CDR2 sequences are KGHSH and LQKENI. CDR3 size: 14 residues. CDR3 sequence (DNA): TGTGCCAGCTCACGAAACAGGGATGGGGAGACCCAGTACTTC. The encoded protein is CASSRNRDGETQYF.

V gene TRBV5-6 combines with J gene TRBJ2-1; a possible D gene is TRBD2 (5 bases). Trimming pared 1 base from V and 5 bases from J, leaving 13 bases between. Germline assignment: CDR1 SGHDT and CDR2 YYEEEE. The CDR3 is made up of 15 amino acids. The CDR3 loop is CASSLRLALNNEQFF. The CDR3 coding sequence is TGTGCCAGCAGCTTGAGGCTAGCCTTGAACAATGAGCAGTTCTTC.